These T cell receptor beta chains were read from a single sample in a study of blood T cells in healthy people across ages. MiXCR, applied by TCRdb to the 5' RACE reads, yields one record per CDR3 protein. Among roughly 1,500,000 distinct CDR3 sequences listed, approximately 40% were seen once. Sequencing was performed on blood. All receptors derive from a woman between 18 and 30 years old in good health. The CDR3 runs from the conserved cysteine through the conserved F or W. A D gene is named only where the DNA matches it firmly. Not every row has a clone size; where given, it reads once, few, many or a size class.

V gene: TRBV20-1
D gene: -
CDR3 length: 15
J gene: TRBJ2-1
clone size: -
CDR3 DNA: TGCAGTGTTGGGGGGCTAGCGGTAGGTGTTAATAAGCAGTTCTTC
CDR3 protein: CSVGGLAVGVNKQFF

V gene: TRBV20-1
D gene: -
CDR3 length: 14
J gene: TRBJ2-7
clone size: few
CDR3 DNA: TGCAGTGCTAGAGAGGGCAGCAGCTCCTACGAGCAGTACTTC
CDR3 protein: CSAREGSSSYEQYF

V gene: TRBV20-1
D gene: TRBD2
CDR3 length: 17
J gene: TRBJ2-1
clone size: few
CDR3 DNA: TGCAGTGCTAGAGATTGGCTAGCGGGCACCAATTACAATGAGCAGTTCTTC
CDR3 protein: CSARDWLAGTNYNEQFF

V gene: TRBV7-2
D gene: -
CDR3 length: 15
J gene: TRBJ2-7
clone size: -
CDR3 DNA: TGTGCCAGCAGCTTGAGGGGGGGCTCCTACAATGAGCAGTACTTC
CDR3 protein: CASSLRGGSYNEQYF

V gene: TRBV27
D gene: TRBD1
CDR3 length: 16
J gene: TRBJ2-3
clone size: few
CDR3 DNA: TGTGCCAGCAGAAATTCGGACAGGGGGAACACAGATACGCAGTATTTT
CDR3 protein: CASRNSDRGNTDTQYF

V gene: TRBV7-2
D gene: -
CDR3 length: 12
J gene: TRBJ2-1
clone size: few
CDR3 DNA: TGTGCCAGCAGCTCCCCTCCGGGTGAGCAGTTCTTC
CDR3 protein: CASSSPPGEQFF

V gene: TRBV19
D gene: -
CDR3 length: 15
J gene: TRBJ1-2
clone size: -
CDR3 DNA: TGTGCCAGTAGTGCCCCCGGGGCGAACCTTTATGGCTACACCTTC
CDR3 protein: CASSAPGANLYGYTF

V gene: TRBV20-1
D gene: -
CDR3 length: 12
J gene: TRBJ1-5
clone size: -
CDR3 DNA: TGCAGTGCTAGTGATTTTGCTGGGCCCCAGCATTTT
CDR3 protein: CSASDFAGPQHF

V gene: TRBV12-3/TRBV12-4
D gene: -
CDR3 length: 15
J gene: TRBJ2-4
clone size: few
CDR3 DNA: TGTGCCAGCAGCCCCCTGGGGGGGCCGAGGAACATTCAGTACTTC
CDR3 protein: CASSPLGGPRNIQYF

V gene: TRBV9
D gene: -
CDR3 length: 14
J gene: TRBJ1-4
clone size: -
CDR3 DNA: TGTGCCAGCAGCCCGCGACAAGGCAGCGAAAAACTGTTTTTT
CDR3 protein: CASSPRQGSEKLFF

V gene: TRBV7-9
D gene: TRBD2
CDR3 length: 15
J gene: TRBJ2-1
clone size: few
CDR3 DNA: TGTGCCAGCAGCTTACCTAGCGGGAACCCCTACGAGCAGTTCTTC
CDR3 protein: CASSLPSGNPYEQFF

V gene: TRBV10-1
D gene: -
CDR3 length: 11
J gene: TRBJ1-2
clone size: -
CDR3 DNA: TGCGCCAGCGGAGATTCCTACGGCTACACCTTC
CDR3 protein: CASGDSYGYTF

V gene: TRBV5-1
D gene: TRBD2
CDR3 length: 14
J gene: TRBJ2-5
clone size: few
CDR3 DNA: TGCGCCAGCAGCCCGGGAGGACTTGGCGGGACCCAGTACTTC
CDR3 protein: CASSPGGLGGTQYF

V gene: TRBV7-2
D gene: -
CDR3 length: 14
J gene: TRBJ2-5
clone size: few
CDR3 DNA: TGTGCCAGCAGCCTCCTTCCCCCCCAAGAGACCCAGTACTTC
CDR3 protein: CASSLLPPQETQYF

V gene: TRBV7-6
D gene: TRBD2
CDR3 length: 18
J gene: TRBJ2-1
clone size: -
CDR3 DNA: TGTGCCAGCAGCTTAAGGGGACTAGCGGGAGGGCCGGGGAATGAGCAGTTCTTC
CDR3 protein: CASSLRGLAGGPGNEQFF

V gene: TRBV4-2
D gene: TRBD2
CDR3 length: 20
J gene: TRBJ2-7
clone size: -
CDR3 DNA: TGTGCCAGCAGCCGAGGGACCGGGGCCGGACTAGCGGCCTCCTACAATGAGCAGTACTTC
CDR3 protein: CASSRGTGAGLAASYNEQYF

V gene: TRBV28
D gene: -
CDR3 length: 16
J gene: TRBJ2-4
clone size: -
CDR3 DNA: TGTGCCAGCAGCCCAAGAGGTGGTAGGAACAAAAACATTCAGTACTTC
CDR3 protein: CASSPRGGRNKNIQYF

V gene: TRBV2
D gene: TRBD2
CDR3 length: 15
J gene: TRBJ2-5
clone size: -
CDR3 DNA: TGTGCCAGCAGTGATACGGCTAGCGGTCAAGAGACCCAGTACTTC
CDR3 protein: CASSDTASGQETQYF

V gene: TRBV10-3
D gene: -
CDR3 length: 11
J gene: TRBJ2-7
clone size: -
CDR3 DNA: TGTGCCATCTCGGCTGGACACGAGCAGTACTTC
CDR3 protein: CAISAGHEQYF

V gene: TRBV10-3
D gene: -
CDR3 length: 12
J gene: TRBJ2-1
clone size: -
CDR3 DNA: TGTGCCATCAGTGAGGGGGCGAATGAGCAGTTCTTC
CDR3 protein: CAISEGANEQFF

V gene: TRBV7-9
D gene: TRBD2
CDR3 length: 13
J gene: TRBJ2-2
clone size: few
CDR3 DNA: TGTGCCAGCAGGGGCGGGAGTACCGGGGAGCTGTTTTTT
CDR3 protein: CASRGGSTGELFF

V gene: TRBV4-2
D gene: -
CDR3 length: 13
J gene: TRBJ2-7
clone size: -
CDR3 DNA: TGTGCCAGCAGAGGGTTTTGGTCCTACGAGCAGTACTTC
CDR3 protein: CASRGFWSYEQYF

V gene: TRBV15
D gene: -
CDR3 length: 15
J gene: TRBJ1-1
clone size: -
CDR3 DNA: TGTGCCACCAGCAGAGTTTACGAGGGCTCCCCTGAAGCTTTCTTT
CDR3 protein: CATSRVYEGSPEAFF

V gene: TRBV11-2
D gene: -
CDR3 length: 14
J gene: TRBJ2-7
clone size: once
CDR3 DNA: TGTGCCAGCAGCGTAGCCGGGAGTACATACGAGCAGTACTTC
CDR3 protein: CASSVAGSTYEQYF

V gene: TRBV2
D gene: -
CDR3 length: 14
J gene: TRBJ2-2
clone size: -
CDR3 DNA: TGTGCCAACCCCGGGACGGTGAACACCGGGGAGCTGTTTTTT
CDR3 protein: CANPGTVNTGELFF

V gene: TRBV29-1
D gene: TRBD1
CDR3 length: 15
J gene: TRBJ1-3
clone size: -
CDR3 DNA: TGCAGCGGGGGGACAGGGCTATTATCTGGAAACACCATATATTTT
CDR3 protein: CSGGTGLLSGNTIYF

V gene: TRBV6-5
D gene: TRBD2
CDR3 length: 18
J gene: TRBJ2-1
clone size: -
CDR3 DNA: TGTGCCAGCAGTTTATCCGGGACTAGCGGGGCAATTTACAATGAGCAGTTCTTC
CDR3 protein: CASSLSGTSGAIYNEQFF

V gene: TRBV3-1
D gene: -
CDR3 length: 12
J gene: TRBJ2-5
clone size: few
CDR3 DNA: TGTGCCAGCAGCCAAGACCCGAAGACCCAGTACTTC
CDR3 protein: CASSQDPKTQYF

V gene: TRBV10-3
D gene: TRBD1
CDR3 length: 16
J gene: TRBJ2-5
clone size: few
CDR3 DNA: TGTGCCATCAGTGAGTCGGGCCGGACAGGGGGCGAGACCCAGTACTTC
CDR3 protein: CAISESGRTGGETQYF

V gene: TRBV10-3
D gene: TRBD2
CDR3 length: 14
J gene: TRBJ2-1
clone size: -
CDR3 DNA: TGTGCCATAGCCACTAGCGGGCTCCAAGAGACCCAGTTCTTC
CDR3 protein: CAIATSGLQETQFF

V gene: TRBV20-1
D gene: -
CDR3 length: 15
J gene: TRBJ1-6
clone size: -
CDR3 DNA: TGCAGTGCTACCCGGGTGGGCTCCTATAATTCACCCCTCCACTTT
CDR3 protein: CSATRVGSYNSPLHF

V gene: TRBV2
D gene: -
CDR3 length: 14
J gene: TRBJ2-5
clone size: -
CDR3 DNA: TGTGCCAGCAGTGGTTTTGCCGGACAAGAGACCCAGTACTTC
CDR3 protein: CASSGFAGQETQYF

V gene: TRBV5-1
D gene: TRBD1
CDR3 length: 19
J gene: TRBJ2-1
clone size: few
CDR3 DNA: TGCGCCAGCAGTCCGGGCCCAGGGGGTGGGATGAGCACCTACAATGAGCAGTTCTTC
CDR3 protein: CASSPGPGGGMSTYNEQFF

V gene: TRBV24-1
D gene: TRBD2
CDR3 length: 18
J gene: TRBJ2-1
clone size: many
CDR3 DNA: TGTGCCACCAGTGATTCGGGGACTAGCGGGGAATCCTACAATGAGCAGTTCTTC
CDR3 protein: CATSDSGTSGESYNEQFF

V gene: TRBV6-5
D gene: TRBD2
CDR3 length: 14
J gene: TRBJ2-7
clone size: -
CDR3 DNA: TGTGCCAGCAGTGACGGGACTAGCTCGAGTGAGCAGTACTTC
CDR3 protein: CASSDGTSSSEQYF

V gene: TRBV27
D gene: -
CDR3 length: 16
J gene: TRBJ2-2
clone size: -
CDR3 DNA: TGTGCCAGCAGTTTACAGCAAACTCTTTACACCGGGGAGCTGTTTTTT
CDR3 protein: CASSLQQTLYTGELFF

V gene: TRBV5-1
D gene: -
CDR3 length: 15
J gene: TRBJ1-3
clone size: -
CDR3 DNA: TGCGCCAGCGGCGAAGGACGGAGCTCTGGAAACACCATATATTTT
CDR3 protein: CASGEGRSSGNTIYF

V gene: TRBV20-1
D gene: -
CDR3 length: 14
J gene: TRBJ1-4
clone size: -
CDR3 DNA: TGCAGTGCTAGAGCTGACAGGAGTCTTGAAAAACTGTTTTTT
CDR3 protein: CSARADRSLEKLFF

V gene: TRBV6-8
D gene: TRBD1
CDR3 length: 16
J gene: TRBJ1-2
clone size: -
CDR3 DNA: TGTGCCAGCAGTTACTCGAGTAAGGACAGGGGATATGGCTACACCTTC
CDR3 protein: CASSYSSKDRGYGYTF

V gene: TRBV9
D gene: -
CDR3 length: 14
J gene: TRBJ2-7
clone size: -
CDR3 DNA: TGTGCCAGCAGCCCACCCCAGGGTCCCCACGAGCAGTACTTC
CDR3 protein: CASSPPQGPHEQYF

V gene: TRBV19
D gene: -
CDR3 length: 14
J gene: TRBJ2-7
clone size: -
CDR3 DNA: TGTGCCAGTAGTCTTCAGTCGAGCTCCTACGAGCAGTACTTC
CDR3 protein: CASSLQSSSYEQYF

V gene: TRBV7-2
D gene: TRBD2
CDR3 length: 16
J gene: TRBJ2-3
clone size: -
CDR3 DNA: TGTGCCAGCAGCTTATATGCGGGAGGAGGGACAGATACGCAGTATTTT
CDR3 protein: CASSLYAGGGTDTQYF

V gene: TRBV27
D gene: TRBD1
CDR3 length: 12
J gene: TRBJ1-2
clone size: -
CDR3 DNA: TGTGCCAGCAGGCAGAGACAGGGGATCTACACCTTC
CDR3 protein: CASRQRQGIYTF

V gene: TRBV11-2
D gene: -
CDR3 length: 14
J gene: TRBJ2-1
clone size: -
CDR3 DNA: TGTGCCAGCAGCTCCGGGGCTAGGGGTAATGAGCAGTTCTTC
CDR3 protein: CASSSGARGNEQFF

V gene: TRBV12-3/TRBV12-4
D gene: -
CDR3 length: 15
J gene: TRBJ1-1
clone size: few
CDR3 DNA: TGTGCCAGCAGTTTCGGGGGGCGGATGAACACTGAAGCTTTCTTT
CDR3 protein: CASSFGGRMNTEAFF

V gene: TRBV2
D gene: TRBD1
CDR3 length: 18
J gene: TRBJ1-6
clone size: -
CDR3 DNA: TGTGCCAGCAGTGTTCCGGGACAGCTGAGCTCCTATAATTCACCCCTCCACTTT
CDR3 protein: CASSVPGQLSSYNSPLHF

V gene: TRBV27
D gene: -
CDR3 length: 19
J gene: TRBJ1-1
clone size: -
CDR3 DNA: TGTGCCAGCAGTTTATCGGCAGGGGAGGTGATCTACGAGAACACTGAAGCTTTCTTT
CDR3 protein: CASSLSAGEVIYENTEAFF

V gene: TRBV4-1
D gene: TRBD2
CDR3 length: 18
J gene: TRBJ2-1
clone size: -
CDR3 DNA: TGCGCCAGCAGCCAAGATCAGGCCGGGACTAGCGGGAGCAATGAGCAGTTCTTC
CDR3 protein: CASSQDQAGTSGSNEQFF

V gene: TRBV7-9
D gene: TRBD2
CDR3 length: 16
J gene: TRBJ2-7
clone size: few
CDR3 DNA: TGTGCCAGCAGCTCCTACCCTAGCGGGAGTTACTACGAGCAGTACTTC
CDR3 protein: CASSSYPSGSYYEQYF

V gene: TRBV7-2
D gene: TRBD1
CDR3 length: 14
J gene: TRBJ2-5
clone size: -
CDR3 DNA: TGTGCCAGCAGCGCTTATACAGGGGAAGAGACCCAGTACTTC
CDR3 protein: CASSAYTGEETQYF

V gene: TRBV29-1
D gene: -
CDR3 length: 13
J gene: TRBJ2-7
clone size: few
CDR3 DNA: TGCAGCGTTCTACTGGGACTCTCCTACGAGCAGTACTTC
CDR3 protein: CSVLLGLSYEQYF

V gene: TRBV6-5
D gene: -
CDR3 length: 14
J gene: TRBJ2-6
clone size: -
CDR3 DNA: TGTGCCAGCAGTGCCGGGGGAGGGGCCAACGTCCTGACTTTC
CDR3 protein: CASSAGGGANVLTF

V gene: TRBV12-3/TRBV12-4
D gene: -
CDR3 length: 17
J gene: TRBJ1-4
clone size: -
CDR3 DNA: TGTGCCAGCAGCCCCCAGGGGCTCCTAGGGACTAATGAAAAACTGTTTTTT
CDR3 protein: CASSPQGLLGTNEKLFF

V gene: TRBV12-5
D gene: TRBD2
CDR3 length: 14
J gene: TRBJ2-7
clone size: -
CDR3 DNA: TGTGCTAGTGTACGGGGGGACCTAAACTACGAGCAGTACTTC
CDR3 protein: CASVRGDLNYEQYF